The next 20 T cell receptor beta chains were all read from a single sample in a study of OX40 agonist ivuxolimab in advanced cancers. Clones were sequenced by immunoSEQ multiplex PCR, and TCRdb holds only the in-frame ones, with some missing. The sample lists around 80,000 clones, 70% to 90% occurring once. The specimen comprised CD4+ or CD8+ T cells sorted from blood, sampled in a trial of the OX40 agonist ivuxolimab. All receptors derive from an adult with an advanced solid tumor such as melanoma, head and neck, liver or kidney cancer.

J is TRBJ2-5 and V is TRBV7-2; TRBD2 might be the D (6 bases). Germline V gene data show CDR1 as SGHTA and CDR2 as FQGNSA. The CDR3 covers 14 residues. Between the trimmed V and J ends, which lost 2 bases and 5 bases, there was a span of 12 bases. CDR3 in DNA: TGTGCCAGCAGCTTATTGCGGGGTTGGGAGACCCAGTACTTC. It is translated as CASSLLRGWETQYF.

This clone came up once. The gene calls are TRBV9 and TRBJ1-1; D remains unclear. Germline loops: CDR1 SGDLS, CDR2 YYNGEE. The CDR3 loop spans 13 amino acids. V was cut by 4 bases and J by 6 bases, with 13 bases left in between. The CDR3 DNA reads TGTGCCAGCAGCCCAGGTCCGGACGCTGAAGCTTTCTTT. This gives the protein CASSPGPDAEAFF.

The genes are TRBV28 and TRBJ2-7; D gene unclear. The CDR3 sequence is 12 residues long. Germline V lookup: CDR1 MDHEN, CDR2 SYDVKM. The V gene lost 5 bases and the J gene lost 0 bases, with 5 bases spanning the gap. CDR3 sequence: CASSRVSYEQYV. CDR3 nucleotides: TGTGCCAGCAGTCGAGTCTCCTACGAGCAGTACGTC.

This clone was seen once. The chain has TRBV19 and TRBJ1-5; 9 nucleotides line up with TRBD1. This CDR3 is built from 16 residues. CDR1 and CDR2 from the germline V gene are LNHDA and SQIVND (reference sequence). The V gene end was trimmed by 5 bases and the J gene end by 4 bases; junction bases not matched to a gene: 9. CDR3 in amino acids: CASSLTTGGGNQPQHF. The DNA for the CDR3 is TGTGCCAGTAGTTTAACGACAGGGGGTGGTAATCAGCCCCAGCATTTT.

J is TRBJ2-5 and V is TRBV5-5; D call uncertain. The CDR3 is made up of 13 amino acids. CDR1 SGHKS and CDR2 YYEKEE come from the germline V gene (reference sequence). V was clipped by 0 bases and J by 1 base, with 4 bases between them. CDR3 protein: CASSLGGQETQYF. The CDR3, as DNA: TGTGCCAGCAGCTTGGGGGGCCAAGAGACCCAGTACTTC.

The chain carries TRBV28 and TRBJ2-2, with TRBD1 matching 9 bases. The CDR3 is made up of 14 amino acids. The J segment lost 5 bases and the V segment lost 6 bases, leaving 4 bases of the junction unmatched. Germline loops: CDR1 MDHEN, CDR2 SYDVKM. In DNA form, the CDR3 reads TGTGCCAGCAGCACACAGGGGGCGACCGGGGAGCTGTTTTTT. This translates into CASSTQGATGELFF.

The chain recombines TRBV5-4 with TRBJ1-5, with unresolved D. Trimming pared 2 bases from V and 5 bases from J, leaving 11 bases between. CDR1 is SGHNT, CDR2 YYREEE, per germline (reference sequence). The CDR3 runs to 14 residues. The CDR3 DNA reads TGTGCCAGCAGCTTTGGAGGGTTGGATCAGCCCCAGCATTTT. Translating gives CASSFGGLDQPQHF.

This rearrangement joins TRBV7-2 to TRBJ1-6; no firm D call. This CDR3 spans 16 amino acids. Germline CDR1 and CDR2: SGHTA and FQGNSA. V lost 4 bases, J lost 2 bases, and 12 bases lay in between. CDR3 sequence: CASSSLGGPYNSPLHF. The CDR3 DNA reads TGTGCCAGCAGCTCCCTCGGCGGACCCTATAATTCACCCCTCCACTTT.

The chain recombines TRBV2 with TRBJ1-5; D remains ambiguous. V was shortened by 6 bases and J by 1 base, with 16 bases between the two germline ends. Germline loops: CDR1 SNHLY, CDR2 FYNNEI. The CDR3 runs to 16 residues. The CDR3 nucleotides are TGTGCCAGCAGGCAGGATGCTGGGGTGAGCAATCAGCCCCAGCATTTT. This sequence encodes CASRQDAGVSNQPQHF. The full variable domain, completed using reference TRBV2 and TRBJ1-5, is EPEVTQTPSHQVTQMGQEVILRCVPISNHLYFYWYRQILGQKVEFLVSFYNNEISEKSEIFDDQFSVERPDGSNFTLKIRSTKLEDSAMYFCASRQDAGVSNQPQHFGDGTRLSIL.

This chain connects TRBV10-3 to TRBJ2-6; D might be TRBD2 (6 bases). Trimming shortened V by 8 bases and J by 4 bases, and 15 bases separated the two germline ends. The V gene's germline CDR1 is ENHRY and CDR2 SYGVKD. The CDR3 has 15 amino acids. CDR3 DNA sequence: TGTGCCATCTCGGGAGCCTCTAGAGGGGCCAACGTCCTGACTTTC. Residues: CAISGASRGANVLTF.

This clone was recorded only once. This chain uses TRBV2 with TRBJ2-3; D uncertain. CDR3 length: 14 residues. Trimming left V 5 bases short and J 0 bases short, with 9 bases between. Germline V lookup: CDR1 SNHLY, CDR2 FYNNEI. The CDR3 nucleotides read TGTGCCAGCAGTTCTAGGCCGAGCACAGATACGCAGTATTTT. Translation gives CASSSRPSTDTQYF.

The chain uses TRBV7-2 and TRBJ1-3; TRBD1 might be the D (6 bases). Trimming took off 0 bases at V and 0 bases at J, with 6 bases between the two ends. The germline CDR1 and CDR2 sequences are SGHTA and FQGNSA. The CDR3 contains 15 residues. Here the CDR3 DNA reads TGTGCCAGCAGCTTAGCAGGGGGCTCTGGAAACACCATATATTTT. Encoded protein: CASSLAGGSGNTIYF. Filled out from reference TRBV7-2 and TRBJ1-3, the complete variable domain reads GAGVSQSPSNKVTEKGKDVELRCDPISGHTALYWYRQSLGQGLEFLIYFQGNSAPDKSGLPSDRFSAERTGGSVSTLTIQRTQQEDSAVYLCASSLAGGSGNTIYFGEGSWLTVV.

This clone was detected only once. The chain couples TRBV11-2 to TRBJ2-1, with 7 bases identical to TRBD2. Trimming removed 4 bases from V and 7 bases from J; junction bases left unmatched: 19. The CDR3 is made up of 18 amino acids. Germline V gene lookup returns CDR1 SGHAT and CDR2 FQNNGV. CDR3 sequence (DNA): TGTGCCAGCAGCTCCCACGCCGGGGGGAGGCGTGGGAGGAATGAGCAGTTCTTC. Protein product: CASSSHAGGRRGRNEQFF.

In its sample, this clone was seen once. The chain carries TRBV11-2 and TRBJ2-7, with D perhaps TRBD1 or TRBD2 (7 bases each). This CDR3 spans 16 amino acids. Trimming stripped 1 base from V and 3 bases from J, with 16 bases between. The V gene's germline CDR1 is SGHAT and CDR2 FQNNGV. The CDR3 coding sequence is TGTGCCAGCAGCTTAGGTCACCAGGGGGGGGGCTACGAGCAGTACTTC. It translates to CASSLGHQGGGYEQYF.

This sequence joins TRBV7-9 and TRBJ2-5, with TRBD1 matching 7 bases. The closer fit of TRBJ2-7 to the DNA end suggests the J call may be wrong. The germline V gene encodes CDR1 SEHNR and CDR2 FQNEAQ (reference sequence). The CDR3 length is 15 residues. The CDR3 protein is CASSLRDSYHYEQYF. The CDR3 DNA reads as TGTGCCAGCAGCCTACGGGACAGCTATCACTACGAGCAGTACTTC.

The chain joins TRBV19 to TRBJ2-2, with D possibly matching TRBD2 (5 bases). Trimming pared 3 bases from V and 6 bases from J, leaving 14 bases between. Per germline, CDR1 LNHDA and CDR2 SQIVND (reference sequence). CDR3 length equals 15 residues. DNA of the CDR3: TGTGCCAGTAGTATTCCCGGAATCGGGGCCGGGGAGCTGTTTTTT. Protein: CASSIPGIGAGELFF.

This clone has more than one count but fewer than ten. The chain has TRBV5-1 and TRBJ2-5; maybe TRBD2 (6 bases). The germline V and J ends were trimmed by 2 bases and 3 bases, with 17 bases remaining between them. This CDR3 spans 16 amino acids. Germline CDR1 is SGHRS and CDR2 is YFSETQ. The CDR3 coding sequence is TGCGCCAGCAGCTTAAATCCCTTAGCGGAGGAAGAGACCCAGTACTTC. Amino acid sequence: CASSLNPLAEEETQYF. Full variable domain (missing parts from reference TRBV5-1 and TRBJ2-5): KAGVTQTPRYLIKTRGQQVTLSCSPISGHRSVSWYQQTPGQGLQFLFEYFSETQRNKGNFPGRFSGRQFSNSRSEMNVSTLELGDSALYLCASSLNPLAEEETQYFGPGTRLLVL.

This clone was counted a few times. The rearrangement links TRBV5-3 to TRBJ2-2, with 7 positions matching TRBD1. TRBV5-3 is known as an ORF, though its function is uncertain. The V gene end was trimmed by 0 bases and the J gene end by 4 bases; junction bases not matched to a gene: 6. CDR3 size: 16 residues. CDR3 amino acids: CARSLAEGAGTGELFF. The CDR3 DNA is TGTGCCAGAAGCTTGGCCGAGGGGGCCGGCACCGGGGAGCTGTTTTTT.

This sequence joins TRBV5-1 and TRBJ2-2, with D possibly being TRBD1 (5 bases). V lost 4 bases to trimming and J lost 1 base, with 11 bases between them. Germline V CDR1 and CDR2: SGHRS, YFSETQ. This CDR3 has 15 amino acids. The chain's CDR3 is CASSREQGNTGELFF. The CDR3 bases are TGCGCCAGCAGCCGAGAGCAGGGGAACACCGGGGAGCTGTTTTTT.

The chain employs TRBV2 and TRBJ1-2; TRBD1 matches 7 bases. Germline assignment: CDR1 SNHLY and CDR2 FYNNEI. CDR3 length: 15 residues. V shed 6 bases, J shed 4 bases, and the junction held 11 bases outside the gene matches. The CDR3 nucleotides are TGTGCCAGCAGGGGGGGACAGCGAAACCTCTATGGCTACACCTTC. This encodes CASRGGQRNLYGYTF.